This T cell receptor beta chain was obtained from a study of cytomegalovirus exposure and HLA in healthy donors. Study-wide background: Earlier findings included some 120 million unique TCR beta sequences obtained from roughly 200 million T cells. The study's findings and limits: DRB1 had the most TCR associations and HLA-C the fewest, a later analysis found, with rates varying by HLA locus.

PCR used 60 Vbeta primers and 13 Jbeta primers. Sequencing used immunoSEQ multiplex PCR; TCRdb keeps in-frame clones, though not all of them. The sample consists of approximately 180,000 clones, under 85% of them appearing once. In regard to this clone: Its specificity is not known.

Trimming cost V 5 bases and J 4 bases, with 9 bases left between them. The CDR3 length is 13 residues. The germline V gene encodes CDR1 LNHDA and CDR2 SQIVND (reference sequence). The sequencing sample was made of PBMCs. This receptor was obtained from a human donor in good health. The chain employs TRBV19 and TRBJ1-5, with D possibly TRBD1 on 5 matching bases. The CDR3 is CASSSRVNQPQHF. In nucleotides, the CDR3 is TGTGCCAGTAGTTCCAGGGTTAATCAGCCCCAGCATTTT.